The rows below give T cell receptor beta chains drawn from one sample of a study of cytomegalovirus exposure and HLA in healthy donors. The repertoire was sequenced with immunoSEQ multiplex PCR; TCRdb's copy has only in-frame clones and lacks some. The table lists roughly 150,000 clones, 65% to 80% of them singletons, with more than 6% in the top ten. The material sequenced was PBMCs. Every receptor here comes from a woman between 40 and 50 years old in good health and CMV-seropositive. CDR3s include the opening cysteine and the closing phenylalanine or tryptophan. The D gene is left open where the match is weak.

J: TRBJ2-3
V: TRBV9
D: NA
CDR3: CASSEGRGTLNTDTQYF

J: TRBJ2-5
V: TRBV7-2
D: TRBD1
CDR3: CASSLVGTGLGQETQYF

J: TRBJ1-2
V: TRBV6-5
D: NA
CDR3: CASSYSRSSIRGYTF

J: TRBJ2-5
V: TRBV28
D: TRBD2
CDR3: CASSGRLAVSETQYF

J: TRBJ2-1
V: TRBV7-2
D: TRBD1
CDR3: CASSRDRGSYNEQFF

J: TRBJ2-1
V: TRBV28
D: NA
CDR3: CASIGSYNEQFF

J: TRBJ1-2
V: TRBV15
D: NA
CDR3: CATSTPTGKGYTF

J: TRBJ2-7
V: TRBV27
D: TRBD1
CDR3: CASSPWSGGDEQYF

J: TRBJ2-1
V: TRBV5-1
D: TRBD1
CDR3: CASRDRAYNEQFF

J: TRBJ1-5
V: TRBV29-1
D: TRBD1
CDR3: CSVMTGGVNQPQHF

J: TRBJ2-7
V: TRBV27
D: TRBD2
CDR3: CASSLGGGGFEQYF

J: TRBJ1-4
V: TRBV18
D: NA
CDR3: CASSPSQWKKLFF

J: TRBJ1-2
V: TRBV28
D: NA
CDR3: CASSATGYGYTF

J: TRBJ2-1
V: TRBV19
D: TRBD2
CDR3: CASSIGGTTIYNEQFF

J: TRBJ1-2
V: TRBV7-2
D: NA
CDR3: CASSSNSGYGYTF

J: TRBJ2-7
V: TRBV5-1
D: TRBD1
CDR3: CASSSGGEQYF

J: TRBJ2-3
V: TRBV5-8
D: TRBD2
CDR3: CASSLGRGGRLIDTQYF

J: TRBJ1-3
V: TRBV6-5
D: NA
CDR3: CASRLNGNSGNTIYF

J: TRBJ1-6
V: TRBV7-9
D: NA
CDR3: CSSSLRESPLHF

J: TRBJ1-2
V: TRBV19
D: TRBD1
CDR3: CASSYDRGRNYGYTF

J: TRBJ1-2
V: TRBV25-1
D: TRBD1
CDR3: CASSEGGYGGGGYGYTF

J: TRBJ2-7
V: TRBV7-9
D: NA
CDR3: CALRELAGEQYF

J: TRBJ1-2
V: TRBV6-6
D: NA
CDR3: CASSSPGGTREGYTF

J: TRBJ2-5
V: TRBV10-2
D: TRBD2
CDR3: CASSVGLAGKETQYF

J: TRBJ2-1
V: TRBV19
D: TRBD1
CDR3: CASSSTGQGGNEQFF

J: TRBJ1-3
V: TRBV6-5
D: NA
CDR3: CASSYSRTSSGNTIYF

J: TRBJ1-4
V: TRBV7-9
D: TRBD1
CDR3: CSSSSVTGVTNEKLFF

J: TRBJ1-4
V: TRBV5-6
D: TRBD1
CDR3: CASSSAAGQVFF

J: TRBJ2-3
V: TRBV15
D: TRBD2
CDR3: CATSRDMSGGATDTQYF

J: TRBJ2-7
V: TRBV10-2
D: NA
CDR3: CASSVLASYEQYF

J: TRBJ2-1
V: TRBV7-2
D: TRBD1
CDR3: CASSRDRGQEEQFF

J: TRBJ2-2
V: TRBV4-1
D: NA
CDR3: CASSQVSYRDTGELFF

J: TRBJ1-5
V: TRBV19
D: TRBD1
CDR3: CASSQTGGNQPQHF

J: TRBJ1-3
V: TRBV5-5
D: TRBD1
CDR3: CASSSPGQGGAGNTIYF

J: TRBJ2-7
V: TRBV2
D: TRBD2
CDR3: CASSAAGGLWEQYF

J: TRBJ2-5
V: TRBV25-1
D: NA
CDR3: CASSESRGETQYF

J: TRBJ1-3
V: TRBV6-1
D: NA
CDR3: CASRRDNSPRSTIYF

J: TRBJ1-2
V: TRBV30
D: NA
CDR3: CAWTPYSRGNNYGYTF

J: TRBJ1-2
V: TRBV28
D: NA
CDR3: CASSLNGGAGGYGYTF

J: TRBJ2-7
V: TRBV7-9
D: NA
CDR3: CASSPKDRGYEQYF

J: TRBJ2-1
V: TRBV19
D: NA
CDR3: CASSIQRRGDYNEQFF

J: TRBJ2-6
V: TRBV29-1
D: NA
CDR3: CSVPSRASILGANVLTF